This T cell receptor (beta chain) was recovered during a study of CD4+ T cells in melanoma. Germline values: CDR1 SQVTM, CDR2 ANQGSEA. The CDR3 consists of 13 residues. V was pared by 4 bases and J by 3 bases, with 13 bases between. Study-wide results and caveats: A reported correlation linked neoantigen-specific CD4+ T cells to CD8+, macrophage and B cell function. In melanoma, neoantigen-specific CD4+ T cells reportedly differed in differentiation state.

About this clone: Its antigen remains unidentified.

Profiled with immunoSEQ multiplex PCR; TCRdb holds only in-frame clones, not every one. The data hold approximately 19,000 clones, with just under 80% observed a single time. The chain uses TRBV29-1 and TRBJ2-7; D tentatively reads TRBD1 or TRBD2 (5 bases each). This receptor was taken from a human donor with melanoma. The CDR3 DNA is TGCAGCGTTGTGGGGGATGTTGACTACGAGCAGTACTTC. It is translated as CSVVGDVDYEQYF.